This section outlines one T cell receptor (beta chain) sequence together with its context. What it recognizes is unknown. These data originate in a study of a mutant IDH1 vaccine in newly diagnosed glioma. The time point: week 35, safety follow-up. One vaccine dose held 300 ug of mutant IDH1 20-mer peptide and came with topical imiquimod. TCRdb keeps only in-frame clones here, not all; method: immunoSEQ multiplex PCR. The data contain tens of thousands of clones, more than 70% of them singletons. This sample comprised PBMCs, obtained from a glioma patient whose treatment included an IDH1 peptide vaccine. The TCR was taken from a young man with glioma.

The DNA for the CDR3 is TGTGCCAGCAGCTTATCGGATGGAAACACCATATATTTT. Protein sequence: CASSLSDGNTIYF. The chain combines TRBV11-2 with TRBJ1-3; D call uncertain. Trimming cost V 2 bases and J 3 bases, with 5 bases left between them. The length of the CDR3 is 13 residues. Germline assignment: CDR1 SGHAT and CDR2 FQNNGV.